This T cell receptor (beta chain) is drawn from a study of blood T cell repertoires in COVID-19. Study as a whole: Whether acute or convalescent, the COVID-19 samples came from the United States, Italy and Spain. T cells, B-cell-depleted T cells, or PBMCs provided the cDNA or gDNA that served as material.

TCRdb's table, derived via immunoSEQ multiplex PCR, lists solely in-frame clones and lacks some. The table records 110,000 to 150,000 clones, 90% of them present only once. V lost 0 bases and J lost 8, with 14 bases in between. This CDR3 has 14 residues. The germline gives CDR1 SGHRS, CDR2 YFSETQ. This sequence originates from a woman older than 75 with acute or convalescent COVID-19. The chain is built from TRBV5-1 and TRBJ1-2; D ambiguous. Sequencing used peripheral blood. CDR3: CASSLEPNREGYTF. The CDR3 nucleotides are TGCGCCAGCAGCTTGGAACCCAACCGGGAAGGCTACACCTTC.